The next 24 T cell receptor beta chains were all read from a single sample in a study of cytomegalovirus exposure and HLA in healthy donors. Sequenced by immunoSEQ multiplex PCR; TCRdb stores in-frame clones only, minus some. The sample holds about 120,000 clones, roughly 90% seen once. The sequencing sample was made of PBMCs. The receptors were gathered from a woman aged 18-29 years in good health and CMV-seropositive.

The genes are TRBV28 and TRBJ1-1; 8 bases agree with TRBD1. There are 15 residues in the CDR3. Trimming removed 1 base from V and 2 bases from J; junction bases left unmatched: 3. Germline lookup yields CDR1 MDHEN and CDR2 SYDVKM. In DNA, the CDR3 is TGTGCCAGCAGTTTATCGTCAGGGGGCAACACTGAAGCTTTCTTT. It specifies CASSLSSGGNTEAFF. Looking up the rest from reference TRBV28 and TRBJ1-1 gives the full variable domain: DVKVTQSSRYLVKRTGEKVFLECVQDMDHENMFWYRQDPGLGLRLIYFSYDVKMKEKGDIPEGYSVSREKKERFSLILESASTNQTSMYLCASSLSSGGNTEAFFGQGTRLTVV.

The CDR3 nucleotides read TGTGCCACCAGCAGAGATCGAGGCGTAGGTGGCTACACCTTC. Translation: CATSRDRGVGGYTF. V gene TRBV15 combines with J gene TRBJ1-2; D call uncertain. V lost 0 bases to trimming and J lost 7 bases, with 12 bases between them. The germline V gene has CDR1 LNHNV and CDR2 YYDKDF (reference sequence). CDR3 length equals 14 residues.

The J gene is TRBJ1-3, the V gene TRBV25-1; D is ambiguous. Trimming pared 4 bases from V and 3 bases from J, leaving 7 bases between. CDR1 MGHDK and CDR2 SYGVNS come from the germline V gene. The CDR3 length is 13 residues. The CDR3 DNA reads TGTGCCAGCAGTGGGCCTCTTGGAAACACCATATATTTT. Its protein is CASSGPLGNTIYF.

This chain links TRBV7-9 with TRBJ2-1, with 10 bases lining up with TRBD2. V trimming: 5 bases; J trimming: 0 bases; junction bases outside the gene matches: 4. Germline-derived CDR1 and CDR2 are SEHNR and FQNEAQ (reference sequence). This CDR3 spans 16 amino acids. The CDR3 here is CASSRTSGRSYNEQFF. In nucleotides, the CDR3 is TGTGCCAGCAGCCGGACTAGCGGACGCTCCTACAATGAGCAGTTCTTC. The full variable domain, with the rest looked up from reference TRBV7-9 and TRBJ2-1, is DTGVSQNPRHKITKRGQNVTFRCDPISEHNRLYWYRQTLGQGPEFLTYFQNEAQLEKSRLLSDRFSAERPKGSFSTLEIQRTEQGDSAMYLCASSRTSGRSYNEQFFGPGTRLTVL.

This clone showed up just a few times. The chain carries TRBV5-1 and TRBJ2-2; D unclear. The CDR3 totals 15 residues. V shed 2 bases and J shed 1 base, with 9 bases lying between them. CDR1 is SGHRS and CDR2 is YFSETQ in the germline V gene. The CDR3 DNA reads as TGCGCCAGCAGCTTCCTGACTGGGAACACCGGGGAGCTGTTTTTT. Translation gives CASSFLTGNTGELFF. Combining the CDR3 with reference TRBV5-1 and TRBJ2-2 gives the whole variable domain KAGVTQTPRYLIKTRGQQVTLSCSPISGHRSVSWYQQTPGQGLQFLFEYFSETQRNKGNFPGRFSGRQFSNSRSEMNVSTLELGDSALYLCASSFLTGNTGELFFGEGSRLTVL.

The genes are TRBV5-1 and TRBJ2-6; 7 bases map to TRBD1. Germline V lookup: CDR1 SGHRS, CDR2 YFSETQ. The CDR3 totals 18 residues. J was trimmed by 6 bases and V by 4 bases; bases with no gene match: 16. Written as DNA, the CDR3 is TGCGCCAGCAGCCCCGACAGGGCCTCCCTCTGGGAGGCCAACGTCCTGACTTTC. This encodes CASSPDRASLWEANVLTF.

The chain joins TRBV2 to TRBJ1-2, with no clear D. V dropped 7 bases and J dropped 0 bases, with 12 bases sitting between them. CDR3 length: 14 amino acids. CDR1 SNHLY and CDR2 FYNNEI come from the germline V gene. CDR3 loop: CASTLRATNYGYTF. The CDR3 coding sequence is TGTGCCAGCACCCTGCGCGCTACTAACTATGGCTACACCTTC.

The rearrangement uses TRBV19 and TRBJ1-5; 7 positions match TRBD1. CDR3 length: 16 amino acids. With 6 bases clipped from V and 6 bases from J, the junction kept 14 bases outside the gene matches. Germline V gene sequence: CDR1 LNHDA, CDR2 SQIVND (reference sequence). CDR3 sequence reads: CASSLNRGKFGQPQHF. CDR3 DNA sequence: TGTGCCAGTAGCCTAAACAGGGGAAAGTTCGGTCAGCCCCAGCATTTT.

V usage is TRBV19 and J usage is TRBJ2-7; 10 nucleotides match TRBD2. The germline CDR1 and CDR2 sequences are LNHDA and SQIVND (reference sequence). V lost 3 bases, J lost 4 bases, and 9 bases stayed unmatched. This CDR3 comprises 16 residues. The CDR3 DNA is TGTGCCAGTAGTATGCCGCCTAGCGGGAGTCTGTACGAGCAGTACTTC. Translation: CASSMPPSGSLYEQYF. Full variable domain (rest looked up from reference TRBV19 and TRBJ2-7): DGGITQSPKYLFRKEGQNVTLSCEQNLNHDAMYWYRQDPGQGLRLIYYSQIVNDFQKGDIAEGYSVSREKKESFPLTVTSAQKNPTAFYLCASSMPPSGSLYEQYFGPGTRLTVT.

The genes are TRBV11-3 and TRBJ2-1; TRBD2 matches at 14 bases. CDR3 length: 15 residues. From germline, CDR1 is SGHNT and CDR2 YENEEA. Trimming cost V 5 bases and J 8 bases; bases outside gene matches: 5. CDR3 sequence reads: CASSQTSGGADEQFF. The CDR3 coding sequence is TGTGCCAGCAGCCAGACTAGCGGGGGGGCCGATGAGCAGTTCTTC.

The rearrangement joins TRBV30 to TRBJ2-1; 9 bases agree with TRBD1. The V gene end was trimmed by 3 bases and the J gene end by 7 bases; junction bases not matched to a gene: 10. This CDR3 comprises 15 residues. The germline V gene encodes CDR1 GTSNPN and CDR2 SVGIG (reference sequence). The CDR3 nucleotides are TGTGCCTGGAGAACGTCACAGGGGGCGCGGAATGAGCAGTTCTTC. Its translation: CAWRTSQGARNEQFF.

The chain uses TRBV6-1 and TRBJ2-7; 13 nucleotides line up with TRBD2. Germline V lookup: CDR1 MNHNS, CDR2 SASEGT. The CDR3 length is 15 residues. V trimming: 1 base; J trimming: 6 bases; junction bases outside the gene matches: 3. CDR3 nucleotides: TGTGCCAGCAGTGAAGAAAGACTAGCGGGAGGCGAGCAGTACTTC. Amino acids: CASSEERLAGGEQYF.

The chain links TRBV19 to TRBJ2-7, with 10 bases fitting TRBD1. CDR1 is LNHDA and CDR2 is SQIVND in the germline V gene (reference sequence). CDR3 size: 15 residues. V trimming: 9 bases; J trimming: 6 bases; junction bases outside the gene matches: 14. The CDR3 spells CASKSSGTGVSEQYF. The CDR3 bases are TGTGCCAGCAAGAGCTCCGGGACAGGGGTATCCGAGCAGTACTTC.

The CDR3 bases are TGTGCCAGCAGCGTAAGCGGGGGGGCCACCGGGGAGCTGTTTTTT. Encoded protein: CASSVSGGATGELFF. The chain employs TRBV9 and TRBJ2-2; 10 bases map to TRBD2. Germline V CDR1 and CDR2: SGDLS, YYNGEE. V was pared by 1 base and J by 4 bases, with 1 base of the junction left unmatched. This CDR3 has 15 amino acids.

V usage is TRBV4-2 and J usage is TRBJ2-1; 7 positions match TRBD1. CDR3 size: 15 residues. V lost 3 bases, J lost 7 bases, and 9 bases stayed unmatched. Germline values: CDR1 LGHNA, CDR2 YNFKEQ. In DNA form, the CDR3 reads TGTGCCAGCAGCCACTGGACAGGTCTTCGGAATGAGCAGTTCTTC. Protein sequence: CASSHWTGLRNEQFF.

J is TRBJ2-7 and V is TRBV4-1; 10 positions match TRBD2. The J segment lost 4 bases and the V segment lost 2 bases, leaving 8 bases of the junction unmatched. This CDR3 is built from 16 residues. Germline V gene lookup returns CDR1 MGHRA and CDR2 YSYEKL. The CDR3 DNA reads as TGCGCCAGCAGCCAACTCCTAAGCGGGGGGGCGTACGAGCAGTACTTC. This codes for CASSQLLSGGAYEQYF.

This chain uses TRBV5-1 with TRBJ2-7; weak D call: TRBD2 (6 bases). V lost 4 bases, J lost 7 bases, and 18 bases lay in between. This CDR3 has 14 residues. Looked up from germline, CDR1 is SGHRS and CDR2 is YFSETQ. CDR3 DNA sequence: TGCGCCAGCAGCCTCGGGACTGGCGCGTGGGAGCAGTACTTC. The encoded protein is CASSLGTGAWEQYF.

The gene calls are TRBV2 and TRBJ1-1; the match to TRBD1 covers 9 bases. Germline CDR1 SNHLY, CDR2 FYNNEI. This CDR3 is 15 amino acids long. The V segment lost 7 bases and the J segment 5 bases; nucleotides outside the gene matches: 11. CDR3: CASKQGTGFLTEAFF. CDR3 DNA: TGTGCCAGCAAACAAGGGACAGGGTTCTTAACTGAAGCTTTCTTT.

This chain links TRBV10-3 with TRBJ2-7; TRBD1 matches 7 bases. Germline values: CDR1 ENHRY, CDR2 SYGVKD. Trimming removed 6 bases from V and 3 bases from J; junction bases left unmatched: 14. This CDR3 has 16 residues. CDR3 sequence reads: CAIRPTQGTAVYEQYF. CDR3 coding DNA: TGTGCCATCAGACCCACGCAGGGGACAGCTGTCTACGAGCAGTACTTC.

As DNA, the CDR3 is TGTGCCACCAGCAGAGATAGACAGTCCTACAATGAGCAGTTCTTC. Residues: CATSRDRQSYNEQFF. The genes are TRBV15 and TRBJ2-1; TRBD1 is a possible D gene (5 bases). Trimming cost V 0 bases and J 1 base, with 7 bases left between them. Germline lookup yields CDR1 LNHNV and CDR2 YYDKDF (reference sequence). This CDR3 comprises 15 residues.

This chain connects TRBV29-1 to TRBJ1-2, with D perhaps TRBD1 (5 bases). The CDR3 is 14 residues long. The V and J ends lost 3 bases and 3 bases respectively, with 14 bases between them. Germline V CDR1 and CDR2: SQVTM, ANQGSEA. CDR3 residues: CSVEVPKGDYGYTF. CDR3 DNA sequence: TGCAGCGTTGAGGTGCCGAAAGGGGACTATGGCTACACCTTC.

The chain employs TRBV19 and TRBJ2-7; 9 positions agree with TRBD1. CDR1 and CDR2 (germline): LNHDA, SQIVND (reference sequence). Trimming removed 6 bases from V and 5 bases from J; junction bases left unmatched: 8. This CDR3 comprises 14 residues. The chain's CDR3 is CASRGDREKDEQYF. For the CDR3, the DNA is TGTGCCAGTAGGGGGGACAGGGAGAAAGACGAGCAGTACTTC.

CDR3 nucleotides: TGTGCCAGCAGGTGGACAGGGTCCAACTATGGCTACACCTTC. Protein product: CASRWTGSNYGYTF. The rearrangement links TRBV27 to TRBJ1-2, with 8 bases lining up with TRBD1. After removal of 6 bases from V and 2 bases from J, the junction contained 5 bases not matched to a gene. Germline lookup yields CDR1 MNHEY and CDR2 SMNVEV (reference sequence). CDR3 length: 14 amino acids.

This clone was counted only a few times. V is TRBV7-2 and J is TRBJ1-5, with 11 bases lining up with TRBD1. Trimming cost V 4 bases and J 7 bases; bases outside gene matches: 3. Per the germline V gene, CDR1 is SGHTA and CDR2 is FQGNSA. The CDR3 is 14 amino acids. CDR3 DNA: TGTGCCAGCAGCTCAGGACAGGGGGCGCAGCCCCAGCATTTT. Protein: CASSSGQGAQPQHF.